Shown below are 6 T cell receptor beta chains from a single sample sequenced in a study of response to subunit inactivated influenza vaccine. TCRdb called the RT-PCR reads again in MiXCR, with one record for every CDR3 protein. The table has over 650,000 distinct CDR3 sequences, around 18% seen once. Sequences were derived from PBMCs from blood, sampled 4 to 6 days after vaccination. The source is a man between 50 and 59 years old who received an inactivated influenza vaccine.

CDR3 nucleotides: TGTGCCAGCAGTGAATTGGGGGGCACAGATACGCAGTATTTT. Translation: CASSELGGTDTQYF. J is TRBJ2-3 and V is TRBV25-1, with D tentatively TRBD1 or TRBD2 (5 bases each). V was trimmed by 1 base and J by 1 base, leaving 6 bases between them. CDR1 is MGHDK, CDR2 SYGVNS, per germline. The CDR3 loop spans 14 amino acids.

This clonotype occurred a few times. V gene TRBV11-1 combines with J gene TRBJ2-1, with 9 bases aligning to TRBD2. V shed 1 base and J 2 bases; nucleotides not matched to a gene: 9. Germline CDR1 and CDR2: SGHAT and FQDESV (reference sequence). The CDR3 totals 18 residues. For the CDR3, the DNA is TGTGCCAGCAGCTTAGAACGCCTTAGCGGGAGAGCCTACAATGAGCAGTTCTTC. Encoded protein: CASSLERLSGRAYNEQFF.

V gene TRBV29-1 combines with J gene TRBJ2-1, with D possibly being TRBD2 (5 bases). Between the trimmed V and J ends, which lost 4 bases and 5 bases, there was a span of 15 bases. Germline V CDR1 and CDR2: SQVTM, ANQGSEA. The CDR3 is 14 amino acids. The CDR3 spells CSVGWRPTNNEQFF. CDR3 bases: TGCAGCGTTGGGTGGAGGCCAACAAACAATGAGCAGTTCTTC.

This clonotype was seen a handful of times. The chain has TRBV5-1 and TRBJ1-1, with D possibly being TRBD1 (5 bases). V dropped 7 bases and J dropped 1 base, with 14 bases sitting between them. Germline-derived CDR1 and CDR2 are SGHRS and YFSETQ. The CDR3 runs to 14 residues. The CDR3 sequence is CASGTGTTNTEAFF. DNA for the CDR3: TGCGCCAGCGGGACCGGGACGACGAACACTGAAGCTTTCTTT.

This clonotype has a count of ten or more. V usage is TRBV20-1 and J usage is TRBJ2-1, with 12 bases aligning to TRBD2. This CDR3 spans 18 amino acids. V was clipped by 3 bases and J by 7 bases; unmatched bases: 16. Germline CDR1 and CDR2: DFQATT and SNEGSKA (reference sequence). The CDR3 loop is CSARGLGTTSGSLNEQFF. The CDR3 DNA sequence: TGCAGTGCTAGGGGGTTGGGTACGACTAGCGGGAGTTTGAATGAGCAGTTCTTC.

In its sample, this clonotype was seen a few times. The chain couples TRBV20-1 to TRBJ2-1, with no clear D. V shed 2 bases and J shed 3 bases, with 14 bases lying between them. This CDR3 is 15 amino acids long. CDR1 is DFQATT, CDR2 SNEGSKA, per germline (reference sequence). The CDR3 DNA follows: TGCAGTGCTAGACGGAGCCCTTGGGGCTACAATGAGCAGTTCTTC. Encoded protein: CSARRSPWGYNEQFF.